A single sample gave rise to the 32 T cell receptor beta chains below, sequenced in a study of blood T cell repertoires in COVID-19. TCRdb's table, derived via immunoSEQ multiplex PCR, lists solely in-frame clones and lacks some. The sample holds 20,000 to 25,000 clones, over 60% seen once. The specimen was peripheral blood. All receptors derive from a man in his fifties or sixties with active COVID-19.

This sequence joins TRBV5-1 and TRBJ2-2; TRBD1 matches at 12 bases. V lost 4 bases and J lost 7; bases outside the gene matches: 5. The CDR3 covers 15 residues. CDR1 and CDR2 from the germline V gene are SGHRS and YFSETQ. The CDR3 is CASSGDRGRIGELFF. CDR3 nucleotide sequence: TGCGCCAGCAGCGGGGACAGGGGGCGAATCGGGGAGCTGTTTTTT.

This chain links TRBV20-1 with TRBJ2-3, with D tentatively TRBD2 (6 bases). CDR1 and CDR2 (germline): DFQATT, SNEGSKA (reference sequence). The ends were cut back, 8 bases at V and 7 bases at J, with 13 bases in the middle. The CDR3 has 11 amino acids. The CDR3 protein is CSLRDLYTQYF. CDR3 coding DNA: TGCAGTCTCCGGGACTTATATACGCAGTATTTT.

V usage is TRBV24-1 and J usage is TRBJ2-1, with TRBD2 as a possible D gene (6 bases). Trimming shortened V by 5 bases and J by 2 bases, and 21 bases separated the two germline ends. Per germline, CDR1 KGHDR and CDR2 SFDVKD. This CDR3 comprises 18 residues. CDR3 in DNA: TGTGCCACCAGTGGGGGGACCCGGATGGGAGGCCCCTACAATGAGCAGTTCTTC. It specifies CATSGGTRMGGPYNEQFF.

The chain carries TRBV9 and TRBJ2-7; D is undetermined. The CDR3 runs to 15 residues. The V end lost 0 bases, the J end lost 0 bases, and 10 bases lay between the germline ends. Germline CDR1 is SGDLS and CDR2 is YYNGEE. Here the CDR3 reads CASSVGATVSYEQYF. The CDR3 DNA reads TGTGCCAGCAGCGTAGGGGCAACCGTCTCCTACGAGCAGTACTTC.

This CDR3 is CASSPPPRTHNYGYTF. CDR3 coding DNA: TGTGCCAGCAGCCCGCCGCCCCGGACACACAACTATGGCTACACCTTC. V gene TRBV5-4 combines with J gene TRBJ1-2; D is perhaps TRBD1 (5 bases). The germline gives CDR1 SGHNT, CDR2 YYREEE (reference sequence). V lost 4 bases and J lost 2, with 18 bases in between. The CDR3 consists of 16 residues.

CDR3: CASSSIRILGSQETQYF. The CDR3 region has the DNA TGTGCCAGCAGCTCGATACGGATACTAGGGAGCCAAGAGACCCAGTACTTC. The chain combines TRBV7-8 with TRBJ2-5, with D maybe TRBD2 (5 bases). This CDR3 spans 17 amino acids. V lost 4 bases, J lost 1 base, and 19 bases lay in between. CDR1 SGHVS and CDR2 FQNEAQ come from the germline V gene.

The genes are TRBV6-6 and TRBJ2-5, with 8 bases that match TRBD1. Trimming at V came to 0 bases and at J to 5 bases, leaving 5 bases not matched to a gene. There are 15 residues in the CDR3. CDR1 and CDR2 from the germline V gene are MNHNY and SVGAGI (reference sequence). The CDR3 DNA is TGTGCCAGCAGTTACTCGGACAGGGCTTGGGAGACCCAGTACTTC. Its translation: CASSYSDRAWETQYF.

The chain combines TRBV28 with TRBJ2-7; 8 bases align to TRBD1. The CDR3 is 15 amino acids. The trim removed 5 bases at V and 1 base at J, leaving 7 bases unmatched. CDR1 MDHEN and CDR2 SYDVKM come from the germline V gene. The CDR3 loop is CASSTGRQGSYEQYF. DNA for the CDR3: TGTGCCAGCAGTACAGGGCGACAGGGGTCCTACGAGCAGTACTTC.

The rearrangement joins TRBV7-2 to TRBJ2-1, with D uncertain. CDR3 size: 13 residues. Per the germline V gene, CDR1 is SGHTA and CDR2 is FQGNSA. The V end was cut by 5 bases, the J end by 9 bases, with 14 bases between. CDR3 nucleotide sequence: TGTGCCAGCAGCCCCTCTATAGCATTTGAGCAGTTCTTC. This gives the protein CASSPSIAFEQFF.

In nucleotides, the CDR3 is TGCAGCGTTGAAGGGAGGGAGGGCTCCTACAATGAGCAGTTCTTC. Protein: CSVEGREGSYNEQFF. The chain recombines TRBV29-1 with TRBJ2-1; TRBD2 matches 7 bases. From germline, CDR1 is SQVTM and CDR2 ANQGSEA. The CDR3 is 15 residues long. J lost 0 bases, V lost 1 base, and 3 bases had no gene match.

V is TRBV3-1 (or the pseudogene TRBV3-2) and J is TRBJ1-2; D is perhaps TRBD1 (5 bases). This CDR3 has 15 amino acids. Trimming shortened V by 0 bases and J by 5 bases, and 13 bases separated the two germline ends. Germline V gene lookup returns CDR1 LGHDT and CDR2 YNNKEL (reference sequence). CDR3 protein: CASSQDGRGVYGYTF. Written as DNA, the CDR3 is TGTGCCAGCAGCCAAGACGGCCGGGGGGTTTATGGCTACACCTTC.

This sequence joins TRBV3-1 (or the pseudogene TRBV3-2) and TRBJ2-7; 11 bases line up with TRBD2. Germline CDR1 reads LGHDT; CDR2 reads YNNKEL (reference sequence). This CDR3 comprises 17 residues. With 4 bases clipped from V and 5 bases from J, the junction kept 13 bases outside the gene matches. The CDR3 protein is CASSPASASGRSHEQYF. The CDR3 region has the DNA TGTGCCAGCAGCCCCGCGTCGGCTAGCGGGAGGTCCCACGAGCAGTACTTC.

V gene TRBV5-1 combines with J gene TRBJ2-1; D possibly corresponds to TRBD1 (6 bases). From germline, CDR1 is SGHRS and CDR2 YFSETQ. The CDR3 has 15 amino acids. V lost 0 bases and J 7 bases, leaving 14 bases between the germline ends. CDR3: CASSLDPGAWNEQFF. The DNA for the CDR3 is TGCGCCAGCAGCTTGGACCCAGGGGCGTGGAATGAGCAGTTCTTC.

V gene TRBV29-1 combines with J gene TRBJ1-1, with 12 nucleotides matching TRBD1. With V trimmed by 7 bases and J by 5 bases, 11 bases remained unmatched. Germline V gene data show CDR1 as SQVTM and CDR2 as ANQGSEA. The CDR3 is 15 residues long. The DNA of the CDR3 is TGCAGCGGAAACCGGGACAGGGGGCGCGGTACTGAAGCTTTCTTT. It codes for CSGNRDRGRGTEAFF.

The genes are TRBV9 and TRBJ2-7; 7 nucleotides line up with TRBD1. The V gene end was trimmed by 0 bases and the J gene end by 6 bases; junction bases not matched to a gene: 0. CDR1 and CDR2 from the germline V gene are SGDLS and YYNGEE. The CDR3 is made up of 12 amino acids. The CDR3 region is CASSVEGAEQYF. The CDR3 DNA reads TGTGCCAGCAGCGTAGAGGGGGCCGAGCAGTACTTC.

J is TRBJ2-7 and V is TRBV4-2, with D possibly being TRBD2 (7 bases). Germline lookup yields CDR1 LGHNA and CDR2 YNFKEQ. The CDR3 is 17 residues long. The V end lost 0 bases, the J end lost 3 bases, and 18 bases lay between the germline ends. CDR3 protein: CASSQEGRAGHLYEQYF. CDR3 sequence (DNA): TGTGCCAGCAGCCAAGAAGGGAGGGCGGGACATCTCTACGAGCAGTACTTC.

This clone was counted a single time. The chain links TRBV19 to TRBJ2-1, with 7 bases aligning to TRBD2. Germline trimming cut 4 bases from V and 4 bases from J; bases unmatched to any gene: 16. CDR1 is LNHDA, CDR2 SQIVND, per germline (reference sequence). There are 18 residues in the CDR3. The CDR3 here is CASSRVLAEGTMYNEQFF. Written as DNA, the CDR3 is TGTGCCAGTAGTAGGGTTCTAGCGGAGGGGACCATGTACAATGAGCAGTTCTTC.

V is TRBV28 and J is TRBJ2-7; TRBD2 aligns across 8 bases. Per germline, CDR1 MDHEN and CDR2 SYDVKM. The CDR3 runs to 15 residues. The V gene end was trimmed by 6 bases and the J gene end by 2 bases; junction bases not matched to a gene: 9. CDR3 sequence: CASRPTSGGAYEQYF. The CDR3 coding sequence is TGTGCCAGCAGACCCACTAGCGGAGGGGCCTACGAGCAGTACTTC.

This chain uses TRBV28 with TRBJ1-5; D unresolved. With 1 base removed from V and 0 bases from J, the gap between germline ends came to 13 bases. The CDR3 spans 17 residues. The germline gives CDR1 MDHEN, CDR2 SYDVKM. This CDR3 is CASSLFYRTNSNQPQHF. CDR3 bases: TGTGCCAGCAGTTTATTCTACAGAACGAATAGCAATCAGCCCCAGCATTTT.

This chain connects TRBV28 to TRBJ2-3, with TRBD2 matching over 7 bases. Germline trimming cut 2 bases from V and 2 bases from J; bases unmatched to any gene: 7. The CDR3 is 16 residues long. Germline values: CDR1 MDHEN, CDR2 SYDVKM. The chain's CDR3 is CASSLRGRANTDTQYF. The CDR3 region has the DNA TGTGCCAGCAGTTTACGTGGGAGGGCGAACACAGATACGCAGTATTTT.

The chain links TRBV11-3 to TRBJ1-1; a weak D match, TRBD1 (6 bases). Trimming removed 5 bases at V and 8 bases at J, with 12 bases between. Germline V lookup: CDR1 SGHNT, CDR2 YENEEA. The CDR3 totals 12 residues. In DNA form, the CDR3 reads TGTGCCAGCAGCCCACGCAGGGGAGAAGCTTTCTTT. The encoded protein is CASSPRRGEAFF.

The CDR3 protein is CASSYGGDRSSRGYTF. CDR3 bases: TGTGCCAGCAGTTACGGAGGGGACAGGAGTTCTCGGGGCTACACCTTC. The gene calls are TRBV6-5 and TRBJ1-2, with 8 bases fitting TRBD1. Germline assignment: CDR1 MNHEY and CDR2 SVGAGI. The V segment lost 2 bases and the J segment 8 bases; nucleotides outside the gene matches: 13. The CDR3 extends over 16 amino acids.

This clone showed up just once. This chain uses TRBV2 with TRBJ1-5; TRBD1 agrees at 8 bases. There are 15 residues in the CDR3. The junction had 8 bases not matched to a gene; V was cut back by 4 bases and J by 6 bases. Germline CDR1 and CDR2: SNHLY and FYNNEI. The CDR3 DNA sequence: TGTGCCAGCAGTGGGGACAGGTCTCCCCCTCAGCCCCAGCATTTT. Residues: CASSGDRSPPQPQHF.

This sequence joins TRBV19 and TRBJ2-7; TRBD2 matches 7 bases. V shed 1 base, J shed 5 bases, and the junction held 8 bases outside the gene matches. The V gene's germline CDR1 is LNHDA and CDR2 SQIVND (reference sequence). This CDR3 region has 15 residues. The DNA for the CDR3 is TGTGCCAGTAGTATAGGCGGCGGGAGAACCCACGAGCAGTACTTC. This translates into CASSIGGGRTHEQYF.

The chain recombines TRBV4-1 with TRBJ2-5, with D tentatively TRBD2 (6 bases). Trimming cost V 2 bases and J 7 bases, with 14 bases left between them. CDR1 is MGHRA, CDR2 YSYEKL, per germline. This CDR3 contains 14 residues. Written as DNA, the CDR3 is TGCGCCAGCAGCCAATCGGCTAGCGCAGGGACCCAGTACTTC. It encodes CASSQSASAGTQYF.

This chain links TRBV7-3 with TRBJ2-3; D remains ambiguous. CDR1 and CDR2 from the germline V gene are SGHTA and FQGTGA. The CDR3 is made up of 13 amino acids. V was pared by 2 bases and J by 4 bases, with 7 bases between. CDR3 sequence reads: CASSLGLADTQYF. The DNA for the CDR3 is TGTGCCAGCAGCTTAGGCCTCGCAGATACGCAGTATTTT.

The rearrangement joins TRBV11-2 to TRBJ2-7; 9 positions agree with TRBD1. V gave up 5 bases and J gave up 0 bases; unmatched junction bases: 14. CDR1 and CDR2 from the germline V gene are SGHAT and FQNNGV. CDR3 length: 18 residues. The DNA of the CDR3 is TGTGCCAGCAGCCCAACGGACAGGGGAGGTATTAGCTCCTACGAGCAGTACTTC. It specifies CASSPTDRGGISSYEQYF.

CDR3 protein: CASARTSGNTGELFF. CDR3 bases: TGTGCCAGCGCTCGGACTAGCGGGAACACCGGGGAGCTGTTTTTT. This sequence joins TRBV6-5 and TRBJ2-2; 10 bases agree with TRBD2. The CDR3 totals 15 residues. Germline CDR1 reads MNHEY; CDR2 reads SVGAGI. The junction had 4 bases not matched to a gene; V was cut back by 8 bases and J by 1 base.

This clone was observed a handful of times. The V and J genes are TRBV10-1 and TRBJ2-1; 15 bases align to TRBD2. Germline loops: CDR1 WNHNN, CDR2 SYGVQD (reference sequence). This CDR3 is 17 amino acids long. Trimming removed 6 bases from V and 8 bases from J; junction bases left unmatched: 11. CDR3 nucleotides: TGCGCCAGCAGCGGGACTAGCGGGAGGTCCCAAAGGCATGAGCAGTTCTTC. Encoded protein: CASSGTSGRSQRHEQFF.

The chain carries TRBV7-2 and TRBJ2-1; 11 bases agree with TRBD2. Trimming cost V 1 base and J 3 bases; bases outside gene matches: 2. The CDR3 covers 16 residues. The V gene's germline CDR1 is SGHTA and CDR2 FQGNSA. CDR3 sequence (DNA): TGTGCCAGCAGCTTAGGGACTAGCGGGCTCTACAATGAGCAGTTCTTC. This encodes CASSLGTSGLYNEQFF.

This clone was seen only once. V is TRBV3-1 (or the pseudogene TRBV3-2) and J is TRBJ2-7; 11 bases are a match to TRBD2. Per the germline V gene, CDR1 is LGHDT and CDR2 is YNNKEL (reference sequence). J was trimmed by 0 bases and V by 5 bases; bases with no gene match: 9. The CDR3 runs to 17 residues. In DNA, the CDR3 is TGTGCCAGCAGCAAGATGGGGACTAGCGGTCACTCCTACGAGCAGTACTTC. Its protein product is CASSKMGTSGHSYEQYF.

This clone appeared once. This chain uses TRBV19 with TRBJ2-1, with 10 bases matching TRBD2. V trimming: 6 bases; J trimming: 8 bases; junction bases outside the gene matches: 7. CDR1 LNHDA and CDR2 SQIVND come from the germline V gene (reference sequence). The CDR3 covers 14 residues. Here the CDR3 reads CASSGLAERDEQFF. In nucleotides, the CDR3 is TGTGCCAGTAGCGGACTAGCGGAGAGGGATGAGCAGTTCTTC.